This is a list of T cell receptor beta chains from one sample in a study of blood T cell repertoires in COVID-19. TCRdb keeps only in-frame clones here, not all; method: immunoSEQ multiplex PCR. The table has tens of thousands of clones, 91% seen once. Material for sequencing was peripheral blood. The receptors were gathered from a woman of 80 years or more with acute or convalescent COVID-19. The conserved cysteine and the conserved F or W are not part of the CDR3 here. The order of the fields is CDR3 protein, D gene, J gene, V gene. The D gene is left open where the match is weak.

cdr3_aa: AISPGTGATNEKLF
d_call: TRBD1
j_call: TRBJ1-4
v_call: TRBV10-3

cdr3_aa: ASSQTGTVGKLF
d_call: TRBD1
j_call: TRBJ1-4
v_call: TRBV4-1

cdr3_aa: ASSVQGPDTQY
d_call: .
j_call: TRBJ2-3
v_call: TRBV9

cdr3_aa: ASSRDRVGTDTQY
d_call: TRBD1
j_call: TRBJ2-3
v_call: TRBV19

cdr3_aa: ASSPQPGSNQPQH
d_call: .
j_call: TRBJ1-5
v_call: TRBV19

cdr3_aa: ASSIGSRGELF
d_call: .
j_call: TRBJ2-2
v_call: TRBV19

cdr3_aa: ASTRQGPASGGYT
d_call: TRBD1
j_call: TRBJ1-2
v_call: TRBV6-5

cdr3_aa: ASSVRGAGNQPQH
d_call: .
j_call: TRBJ1-5
v_call: TRBV3-1/TRBV3-2

cdr3_aa: ASSEGPDTQY
d_call: .
j_call: TRBJ2-3
v_call: TRBV10-1

cdr3_aa: ASSYREGDYGYT
d_call: .
j_call: TRBJ1-2
v_call: TRBV3-1/TRBV3-2